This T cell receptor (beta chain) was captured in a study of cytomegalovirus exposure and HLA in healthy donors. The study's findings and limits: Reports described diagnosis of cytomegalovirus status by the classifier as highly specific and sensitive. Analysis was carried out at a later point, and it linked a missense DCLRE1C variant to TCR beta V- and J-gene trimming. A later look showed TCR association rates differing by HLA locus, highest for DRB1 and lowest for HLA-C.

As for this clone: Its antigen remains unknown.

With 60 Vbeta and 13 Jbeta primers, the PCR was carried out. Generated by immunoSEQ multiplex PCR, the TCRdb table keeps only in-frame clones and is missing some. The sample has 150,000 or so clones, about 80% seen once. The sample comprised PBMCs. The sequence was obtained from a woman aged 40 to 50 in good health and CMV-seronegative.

CDR3 sequence reads: CASSPPTGQWAFF. In nucleotides, the CDR3 is TGTGCCAGCAGCCCCCCCACGGGACAATGGGCTTTCTTT. The chain joins TRBV5-4 to TRBJ1-1; possibly TRBD1 for D (6 bases). V lost 4 bases and J 11 bases, leaving 18 bases between the germline ends. Germline CDR1 SGHNT, CDR2 YYREEE (reference sequence). The CDR3 is 13 amino acids.